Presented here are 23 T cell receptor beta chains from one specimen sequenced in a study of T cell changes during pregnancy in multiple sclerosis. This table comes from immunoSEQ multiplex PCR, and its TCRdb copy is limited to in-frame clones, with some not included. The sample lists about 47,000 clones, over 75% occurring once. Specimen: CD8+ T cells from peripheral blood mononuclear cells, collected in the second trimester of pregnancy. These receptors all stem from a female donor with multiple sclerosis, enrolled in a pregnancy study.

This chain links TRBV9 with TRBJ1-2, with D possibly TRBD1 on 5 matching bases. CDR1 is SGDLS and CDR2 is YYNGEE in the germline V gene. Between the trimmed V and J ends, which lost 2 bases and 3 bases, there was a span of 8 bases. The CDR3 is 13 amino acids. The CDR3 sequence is CASSVEGDYGYTF. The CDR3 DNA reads TGTGCCAGCAGCGTTGAAGGGGACTATGGCTACACCTTC. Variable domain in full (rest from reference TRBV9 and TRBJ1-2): DSGVTQTPKHLITATGQRVTLRCSPRSGDLSVYWYQQSLDQGLQFLIQYYNGEERAKGNILERFSAQQFPDLHSELNLSSLELGDSALYFCASSVEGDYGYTFGSGTRLTVV.

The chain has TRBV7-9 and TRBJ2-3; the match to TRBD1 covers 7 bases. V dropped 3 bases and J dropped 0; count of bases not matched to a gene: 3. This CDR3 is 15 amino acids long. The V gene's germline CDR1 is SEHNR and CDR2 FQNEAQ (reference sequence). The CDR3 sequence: CASSLGQLSTDTQYF. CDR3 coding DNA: TGTGCCAGCAGCTTGGGACAGCTTAGCACAGATACGCAGTATTTT.

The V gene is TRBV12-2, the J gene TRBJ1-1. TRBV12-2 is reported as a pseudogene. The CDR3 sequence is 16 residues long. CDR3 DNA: TGTGCAAGTCGCTTCAAAACCCGGGAGCCCACCACTGAAGCTTTCTTT. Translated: CASRFKTREPTTEAFF.

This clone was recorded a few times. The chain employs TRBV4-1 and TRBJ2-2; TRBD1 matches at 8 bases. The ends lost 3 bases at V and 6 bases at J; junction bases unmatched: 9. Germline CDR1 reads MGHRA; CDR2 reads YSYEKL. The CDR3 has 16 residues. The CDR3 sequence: CASSHIGQGGAGELFF. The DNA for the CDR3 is TGCGCCAGCAGCCACATAGGACAGGGAGGTGCCGGGGAGCTGTTTTTT.

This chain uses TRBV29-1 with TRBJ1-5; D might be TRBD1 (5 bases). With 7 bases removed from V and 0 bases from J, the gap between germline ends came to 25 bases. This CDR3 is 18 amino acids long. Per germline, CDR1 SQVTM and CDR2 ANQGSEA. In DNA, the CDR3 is TGCAGCGCCCTTTTCCGGGACTCCACGGGGGATAGCAATCAGCCCCAGCATTTT. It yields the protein CSALFRDSTGDSNQPQHF.

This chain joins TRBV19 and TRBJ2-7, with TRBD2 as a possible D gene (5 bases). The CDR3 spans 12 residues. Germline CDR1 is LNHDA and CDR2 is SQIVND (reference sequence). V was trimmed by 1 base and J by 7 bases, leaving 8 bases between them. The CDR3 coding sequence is TGTGCCAGTAGTATAGGAGGGCTGGAGCAGTACTTC. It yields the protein CASSIGGLEQYF.

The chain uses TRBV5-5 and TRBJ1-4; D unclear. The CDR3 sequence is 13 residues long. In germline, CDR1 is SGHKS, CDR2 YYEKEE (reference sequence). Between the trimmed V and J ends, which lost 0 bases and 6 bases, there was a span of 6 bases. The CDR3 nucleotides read TGTGCCAGCAGCTTGGGAGTTGATGAAAAACTGTTTTTT. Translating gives CASSLGVDEKLFF. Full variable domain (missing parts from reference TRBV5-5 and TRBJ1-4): DAGVTQSPTHLIKTRGQQVTLRCSPISGHKSVSWYQQVLGQGPQFIFQYYEKEERGRGNFPDRFSARQFPNYSSELNVNALLLGDSALYLCASSLGVDEKLFFGSGTQLSVL.

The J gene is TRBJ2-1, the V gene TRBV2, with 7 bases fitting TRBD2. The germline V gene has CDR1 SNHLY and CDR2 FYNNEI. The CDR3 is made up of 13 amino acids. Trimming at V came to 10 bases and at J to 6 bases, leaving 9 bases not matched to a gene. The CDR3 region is CAKVGGTRNEQFF. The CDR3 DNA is TGTGCCAAGGTCGGGGGGACCCGCAATGAGCAGTTCTTC.

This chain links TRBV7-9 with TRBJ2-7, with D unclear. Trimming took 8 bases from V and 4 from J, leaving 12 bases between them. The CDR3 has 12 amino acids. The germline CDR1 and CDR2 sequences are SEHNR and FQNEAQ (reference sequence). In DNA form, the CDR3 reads TGTGCCAGCCACGGTACCGAGTACGAGCAGTACTTC. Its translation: CASHGTEYEQYF.

In nucleotides, the CDR3 is TGTGCCAGCAGCACCGGGACAGGGTTGATTGAAAAACTGTTTTTT. This encodes CASSTGTGLIEKLFF. V usage is TRBV7-6 and J usage is TRBJ1-4, with 9 positions matching TRBD1. This CDR3 has 15 amino acids. Trimming took 5 bases from V and 7 from J; bases not matched to a gene: 8. Germline values: CDR1 SGHVS, CDR2 FNYEAQ.

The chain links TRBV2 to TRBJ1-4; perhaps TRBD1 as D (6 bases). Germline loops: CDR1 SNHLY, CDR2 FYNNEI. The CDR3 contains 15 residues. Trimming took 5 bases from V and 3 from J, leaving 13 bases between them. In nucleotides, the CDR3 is TGTGCCAGCAGTATCTACAGGGCGTCTAATGAAAAACTGTTTTTT. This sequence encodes CASSIYRASNEKLFF.

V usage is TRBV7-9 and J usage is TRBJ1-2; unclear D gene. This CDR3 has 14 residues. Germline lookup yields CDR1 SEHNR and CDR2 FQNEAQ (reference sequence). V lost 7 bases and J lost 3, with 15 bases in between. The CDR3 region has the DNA TGTGCCAGCACCATGGGAGGGCTGGACTATGGCTACACCTTC. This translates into CASTMGGLDYGYTF.

CDR3 sequence reads: CASSHGLAEDDEQFF. DNA for the CDR3: TGTGCCAGCAGCCATGGGCTAGCCGAAGACGATGAGCAGTTCTTC. The chain employs TRBV13 and TRBJ2-1; weak D call: TRBD2 (5 bases). The V gene lost 5 bases and the J gene lost 8 bases, with 19 bases spanning the gap. Germline CDR1 reads PRHDT; CDR2 reads FYEKMQ (reference sequence). The CDR3 is 15 amino acids.

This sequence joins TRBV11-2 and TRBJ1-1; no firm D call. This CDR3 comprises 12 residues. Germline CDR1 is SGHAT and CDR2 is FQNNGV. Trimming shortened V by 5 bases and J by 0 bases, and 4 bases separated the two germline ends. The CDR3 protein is CASSQMNTEAFF. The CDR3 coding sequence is TGTGCCAGCAGCCAAATGAACACTGAAGCTTTCTTT.

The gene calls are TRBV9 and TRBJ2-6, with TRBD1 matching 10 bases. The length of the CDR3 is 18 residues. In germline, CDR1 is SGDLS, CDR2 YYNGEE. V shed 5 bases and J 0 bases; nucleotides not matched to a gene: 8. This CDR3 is CASRHGQGDHSGANVLTF. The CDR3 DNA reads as TGTGCCAGCAGACACGGACAGGGGGACCACTCTGGGGCCAACGTCCTGACTTTC.

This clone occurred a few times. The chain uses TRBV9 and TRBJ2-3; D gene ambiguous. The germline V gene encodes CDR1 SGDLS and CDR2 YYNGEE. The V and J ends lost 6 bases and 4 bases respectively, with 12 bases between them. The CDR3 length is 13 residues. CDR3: CASTSVEADTQYF. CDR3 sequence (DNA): TGTGCCAGCACTTCGGTAGAGGCAGATACGCAGTATTTT.

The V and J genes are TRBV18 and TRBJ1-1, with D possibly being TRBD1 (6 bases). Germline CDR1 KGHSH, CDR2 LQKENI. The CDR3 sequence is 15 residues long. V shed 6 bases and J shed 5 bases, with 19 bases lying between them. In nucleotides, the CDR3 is TGTGCCAGCTCTTCACAGGGTGGTTCGCGAACTGAAGCTTTCTTT. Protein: CASSSQGGSRTEAFF.

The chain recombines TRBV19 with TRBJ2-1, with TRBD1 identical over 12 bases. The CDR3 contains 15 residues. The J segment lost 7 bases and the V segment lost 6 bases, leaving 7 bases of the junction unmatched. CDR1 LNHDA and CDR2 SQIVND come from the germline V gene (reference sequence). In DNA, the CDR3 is TGTGCCAGTAGAGTGGGACAGGGGGCGTTTAATGAGCAGTTCTTC. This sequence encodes CASRVGQGAFNEQFF.

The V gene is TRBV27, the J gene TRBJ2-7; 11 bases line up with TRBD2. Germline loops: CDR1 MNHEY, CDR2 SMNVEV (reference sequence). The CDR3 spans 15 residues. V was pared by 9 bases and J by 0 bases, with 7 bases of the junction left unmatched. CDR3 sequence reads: CASGLAGMSSYEQYF. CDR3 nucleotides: TGTGCCAGTGGACTAGCGGGTATGAGCTCCTACGAGCAGTACTTC.

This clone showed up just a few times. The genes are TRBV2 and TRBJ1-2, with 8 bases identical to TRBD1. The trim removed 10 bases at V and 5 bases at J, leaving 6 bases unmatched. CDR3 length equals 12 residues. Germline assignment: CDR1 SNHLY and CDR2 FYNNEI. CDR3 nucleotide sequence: TGTGCCATAGACAGGGGAATATATGGCTACACCTTC. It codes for CAIDRGIYGYTF.

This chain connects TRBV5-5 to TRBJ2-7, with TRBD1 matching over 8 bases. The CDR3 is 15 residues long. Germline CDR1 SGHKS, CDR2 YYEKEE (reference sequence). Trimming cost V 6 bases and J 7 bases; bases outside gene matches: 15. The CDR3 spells CASNPVGQASWEQYF. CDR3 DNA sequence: TGTGCCAGCAACCCGGTGGGACAGGCCTCTTGGGAGCAGTACTTC.

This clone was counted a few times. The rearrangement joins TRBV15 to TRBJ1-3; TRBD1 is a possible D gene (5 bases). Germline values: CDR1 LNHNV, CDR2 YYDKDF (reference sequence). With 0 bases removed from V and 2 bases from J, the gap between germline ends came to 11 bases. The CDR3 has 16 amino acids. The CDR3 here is CATSRDLEGAGNTIYF. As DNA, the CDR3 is TGTGCCACCAGCAGAGATTTGGAAGGGGCTGGAAACACCATATATTTT.

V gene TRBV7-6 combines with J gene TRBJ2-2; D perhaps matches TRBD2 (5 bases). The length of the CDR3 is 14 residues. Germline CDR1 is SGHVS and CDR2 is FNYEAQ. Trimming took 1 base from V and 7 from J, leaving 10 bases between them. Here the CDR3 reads CASSLVLEGGELFF. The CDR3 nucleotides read TGTGCCAGCAGCTTAGTACTAGAGGGCGGGGAGCTGTTTTTT.